This entry lists 28 T cell receptor beta chains sequenced from one sample in a study of OX40 agonist ivuxolimab in advanced cancers. TCRdb's table, derived via immunoSEQ multiplex PCR, lists solely in-frame clones and lacks some. The sample lists approximately 60,000 clones, over 75% occurring once. The material sequenced was CD4+ or CD8+ T cells sorted from blood, taken in a trial of the OX40 agonist ivuxolimab. The receptors come from an adult with an advanced solid tumor such as melanoma, head and neck, liver or kidney cancer.

About this clone: The identical CDR3 is also encoded by other nucleotide sequences in the sample. The chain joins TRBV11-2 to TRBJ2-7; TRBD2 might be the D (5 bases). V lost 2 bases and J lost 4, with 6 bases in between. This CDR3 contains 12 residues. In germline, CDR1 is SGHAT, CDR2 FQNNGV. The CDR3 DNA sequence: TGTGCCAGCAGCTTATCGGGATACGAGCAGTACTTC. This gives the protein CASSLSGYEQYF.

The genes are TRBV5-6 and TRBJ1-3, with D uncertain. V was trimmed by 4 bases and J by 2 bases, leaving 4 bases between them. Germline loops: CDR1 SGHDT, CDR2 YYEEEE. This CDR3 comprises 12 residues. In DNA, the CDR3 is TGTGCCAGCAGCCTGCCTGGAAACACCATATATTTT. It encodes CASSLPGNTIYF.

The chain links TRBV7-2 to TRBJ1-2, with 7 bases that match TRBD1. Trimming removed 3 bases from V and 4 bases from J; junction bases left unmatched: 2. CDR1 SGHTA and CDR2 FQGNSA come from the germline V gene. CDR3 length equals 13 residues. CDR3: CASSFDRVYGYTF. CDR3 in DNA: TGTGCCAGCAGCTTTGACAGGGTCTATGGCTACACCTTC.

As to this clone: The identical CDR3 is also encoded by other nucleotide sequences in the sample. The chain carries TRBV18 and TRBJ1-1, with 11 bases lining up with TRBD1. J gave up 1 base and V 2 bases, and 0 bases lay outside the gene matches. This CDR3 contains 15 residues. Germline values: CDR1 KGHSH, CDR2 LQKENI. The CDR3 sequence is CASSPGTGGNTEAFF. CDR3 in DNA: TGTGCCAGCTCACCAGGGACAGGGGGGAACACTGAAGCTTTCTTT.

This chain links TRBV4-1 with TRBJ2-6; weak D call: TRBD1 (5 bases). Germline V gene sequence: CDR1 MGHRA, CDR2 YSYEKL. V was shortened by 3 bases and J by 0 bases, with 18 bases between the two germline ends. The CDR3 runs 19 residues. CDR3: CASSHALGALISGANVLTF. In DNA, the CDR3 is TGCGCCAGCAGCCACGCCTTAGGGGCCCTGATCTCTGGGGCCAACGTCCTGACTTTC.

The chain combines TRBV28 with TRBJ2-7, with a possible D match to TRBD2 (6 bases). Between the trimmed V and J ends, which lost 5 bases and 4 bases, there was a span of 18 bases. The CDR3 totals 15 residues. Germline CDR1 is MDHEN and CDR2 is SYDVKM. Written as DNA, the CDR3 is TGTGCCAGCAGTCCCCGGAGGGTCACGCGATACGAGCAGTACTTC. Translation gives CASSPRRVTRYEQYF.

This rearrangement joins TRBV5-6 to TRBJ1-1; D gene unclear. The germline V gene has CDR1 SGHDT and CDR2 YYEEEE. V lost 4 bases to trimming and J lost 1 base, with 17 bases between them. The CDR3 sequence is 16 residues long. The CDR3 sequence: CASSPMTGSRNTEAFF. CDR3 sequence (DNA): TGTGCCAGCAGCCCTATGACCGGATCAAGGAACACTGAAGCTTTCTTT.

This clone came up a few times. The V gene is TRBV5-1, the J gene TRBJ2-1, with TRBD1 as a possible D gene (5 bases). CDR1 and CDR2 from the germline V gene are SGHRS and YFSETQ. V shed 0 bases and J shed 3 bases, with 7 bases lying between them. The CDR3 totals 14 residues. This chain's CDR3 is CASSLEGYYNEQFF. DNA for the CDR3: TGCGCCAGCAGCTTGGAGGGGTACTACAATGAGCAGTTCTTC.

The chain employs TRBV2 and TRBJ2-2, with D unresolved. CDR1 and CDR2 from the germline V gene are SNHLY and FYNNEI. This CDR3 has 14 residues. The ends were cut back, 4 bases at V and 3 bases at J, with 9 bases in the middle. DNA for the CDR3: TGTGCCAGCAGTGGGGTTCTGGACACCGGGGAGCTGTTTTTT. This sequence encodes CASSGVLDTGELFF. Using reference TRBV2 and TRBJ2-2 for the parts outside the CDR3, the full variable domain is EPEVTQTPSHQVTQMGQEVILRCVPISNHLYFYWYRQILGQKVEFLVSFYNNEISEKSEIFDDQFSVERPDGSNFTLKIRSTKLEDSAMYFCASSGVLDTGELFFGEGSRLTVL.

This clone was seen a handful of times. The chain is built from TRBV7-9 and TRBJ2-1; D is unresolved. V was clipped by 8 bases and J by 5 bases, with 10 bases between them. Germline V gene data show CDR1 as SEHNR and CDR2 as FQNEAQ (reference sequence). The CDR3 totals 12 residues. The CDR3 DNA reads as TGTGCCAGCGAAAGCGTAGACAATGAGCAGTTCTTC. Translated: CASESVDNEQFF. The whole variable domain, filled in from reference TRBV7-9 and TRBJ2-1, reads DTGVSQNPRHKITKRGQNVTFRCDPISEHNRLYWYRQTLGQGPEFLTYFQNEAQLEKSRLLSDRFSAERPKGSFSTLEIQRTEQGDSAMYLCASESVDNEQFFGPGTRLTVL.

This rearrangement joins TRBV4-2 to TRBJ1-3, with D unresolved. The CDR3 is made up of 17 amino acids. CDR1 is LGHNA, CDR2 YNFKEQ, per germline. V lost 3 bases and J lost 0, with 15 bases in between. The CDR3 spells CASSHLGPTSSGNTIYF. As DNA, the CDR3 is TGTGCCAGCAGCCATCTAGGGCCCACGAGCTCTGGAAACACCATATATTTT.

This rearrangement joins TRBV18 to TRBJ2-6, with D unclear. Germline V gene sequence: CDR1 KGHSH, CDR2 LQKENI. V was clipped by 2 bases and J by 0 bases, with 5 bases between them. The CDR3 length is 15 residues. CDR3 amino acids: CASSPLDSGANVLTF. CDR3 DNA: TGTGCCAGCTCACCATTGGACTCTGGGGCCAACGTCCTGACTTTC.

This clone was found once. The V gene is TRBV5-1, the J gene TRBJ2-1, with 7 bases lining up with TRBD2. This CDR3 has 18 amino acids. Germline assignment: CDR1 SGHRS and CDR2 YFSETQ. Germline trimming cut 0 bases from V and 0 bases from J; bases unmatched to any gene: 9. CDR3 loop: CASSLVRRERSSYNEQFF. The DNA of the CDR3 is TGCGCCAGCAGCTTGGTTCGGCGGGAGCGAAGCTCCTACAATGAGCAGTTCTTC.

The J gene is TRBJ2-3, the V gene TRBV19; the D is unclear. V was cut by 6 bases and J by 0 bases, with 10 bases left in between. The germline V gene encodes CDR1 LNHDA and CDR2 SQIVND (reference sequence). CDR3 length equals 14 residues. The CDR3 DNA sequence: TGTGCCAGTAGACCTGCAGCTAGCACAGATACGCAGTATTTT. Amino acid sequence: CASRPAASTDTQYF.

V and J are TRBV6-5 and TRBJ1-1, with D unclear. The germline V and J ends were trimmed by 5 bases and 2 bases, with 12 bases remaining between them. CDR3 length: 14 residues. Germline-derived CDR1 and CDR2 are MNHEY and SVGAGI. The CDR3 DNA is TGTGCCAGCAGTGCGATTTGGGGAAACACTGAAGCTTTCTTT. It codes for CASSAIWGNTEAFF.

The chain links TRBV15 to TRBJ2-2, with 10 bases identical to TRBD2. Germline lookup yields CDR1 LNHNV and CDR2 YYDKDF (reference sequence). CDR3 length: 15 residues. Trimming at V came to 2 bases and at J to 6 bases, leaving 3 bases not matched to a gene. The CDR3, as DNA: TGTGCCACCAGCAGAAAGCGGGAGGGGGCCGGGGAGCTGTTTTTT. This gives the protein CATSRKREGAGELFF.

The chain couples TRBV7-7 to TRBJ2-1; 16 bases are a match to TRBD2. The CDR3 runs to 16 residues. The J segment lost 9 bases and the V segment lost 5 bases, leaving 7 bases of the junction unmatched. CDR1 is SSHAT and CDR2 is FNYEAQ in the germline V gene (reference sequence). CDR3 DNA sequence: TGTGCCAGCAGCCAGGGACTAGCGGGAGGGCCAGGTGAGCAGTTCTTC. Translating gives CASSQGLAGGPGEQFF.

The V call is TRBV7-8, the J call TRBJ1-2; TRBD1 aligns across 11 bases. The CDR3 length is 14 residues. The V segment lost 4 bases and the J segment 8 bases; nucleotides outside the gene matches: 6. Germline V gene lookup returns CDR1 SGHVS and CDR2 FQNEAQ. The CDR3 nucleotides read TGTGCCAGCAGCTCCATGGGACAGGGGGTCGGCTACACCTTC. It specifies CASSSMGQGVGYTF.

The CDR3 protein is CASSQEIRGLYEQYF. The CDR3 DNA reads as TGCGCCAGCAGTCAGGAAATCAGGGGGCTCTACGAGCAGTACTTC. V usage is TRBV23-1 and J usage is TRBJ2-7; 8 bases line up with TRBD1. TRBV23-1 is an open reading frame, and its role is uncertain. Germline trimming cut 3 bases from V and 3 bases from J; bases unmatched to any gene: 7. The CDR3 covers 15 residues.

This chain links TRBV28 with TRBJ1-6; 11 bases match TRBD1. Germline V CDR1 and CDR2: MDHEN, SYDVKM. The CDR3 extends over 15 amino acids. The junction had 5 bases not matched to a gene; V was cut back by 5 bases and J by 8 bases. The CDR3 DNA reads TGTGCCAGCAGTGGACAGGGGGCCAGTGATTCACCCCTCCACTTT. Residues: CASSGQGASDSPLHF. Filled out from reference TRBV28 and TRBJ1-6, the complete variable domain reads DVKVTQSSRYLVKRTGEKVFLECVQDMDHENMFWYRQDPGLGLRLIYFSYDVKMKEKGDIPEGYSVSREKKERFSLILESASTNQTSMYLCASSGQGASDSPLHFGNGTRLTVT.

The V call is TRBV2, the J call TRBJ2-5; maybe TRBD2 (5 bases). The CDR3 covers 14 residues. The germline V gene encodes CDR1 SNHLY and CDR2 FYNNEI. Trimming removed 6 bases at V and 3 bases at J, with 14 bases between. CDR3 in amino acids: CASRFPGSKETQYF. CDR3 sequence (DNA): TGTGCCAGCAGGTTCCCGGGGTCTAAAGAGACCCAGTACTTC.

The chain joins TRBV27 to TRBJ2-2; D remains ambiguous. Germline V gene data show CDR1 as MNHEY and CDR2 as SMNVEV (reference sequence). V lost 2 bases and J lost 8, with 9 bases in between. The CDR3 has 13 amino acids. The DNA for the CDR3 is TGTGCCAGCAGTTTAAAATTACAGGGGGAGCTGTTTTTT. It yields the protein CASSLKLQGELFF.

CDR3 bases: TGTGCCAGCAACCAACCCCGGAAGGGGAAGATTTTTAACTATGGCTACACCTTC. Its protein product is CASNQPRKGKIFNYGYTF. The gene calls are TRBV11-3 and TRBJ1-2; weak D call: TRBD1 (5 bases). CDR1 is SGHNT and CDR2 is YENEEA in the germline V gene. Trimming stripped 7 bases from V and 1 base from J, with 25 bases between. The CDR3 contains 18 residues.

The chain links TRBV19 to TRBJ1-4, with 8 nucleotides matching TRBD1. This CDR3 is 14 amino acids long. V dropped 5 bases and J dropped 7; count of bases not matched to a gene: 6. Germline V gives CDR1 LNHDA, CDR2 SQIVND (reference sequence). The CDR3 DNA is TGTGCCAGTAGTCCCGGACAGGGTTCTGAAAAACTGTTTTTT. As protein: CASSPGQGSEKLFF.

The chain links TRBV28 to TRBJ1-3; D not resolved. Germline V gene data show CDR1 as MDHEN and CDR2 as SYDVKM. This CDR3 comprises 15 residues. V gave up 5 bases and J gave up 4 bases, with 15 bases separating them. The CDR3 DNA reads as TGTGCCAGCAGTCCAATCGACCAGTCCGGAAACACCATATATTTT. Translation gives CASSPIDQSGNTIYF.

In the case of this clone: This CDR3 is also generated by other DNA sequences in the sample. The chain carries TRBV11-2 and TRBJ1-1; D not certain. Between the trimmed V and J ends, which lost 3 bases and 2 bases, there was a span of 10 bases. The V gene's germline CDR1 is SGHAT and CDR2 FQNNGV. This CDR3 contains 14 residues. The CDR3 DNA reads as TGTGCCAGCAGCTTCGGTTGGGTAAACACTGAAGCTTTCTTT. This sequence encodes CASSFGWVNTEAFF.

V is TRBV10-1 and J is TRBJ2-7, with a weak D call TRBD2 (5 bases). Germline V CDR1 and CDR2: WNHNN, SYGVQD (reference sequence). Trimming removed 6 bases from V and 2 bases from J, with 14 bases in between. The CDR3 is 14 amino acids. This CDR3 is CASRGLPKPYEQYF. The CDR3 nucleotides read TGCGCCAGCAGAGGACTCCCAAAACCCTACGAGCAGTACTTC.

The chain carries TRBV6-1 and TRBJ2-1, with 8 bases aligning to TRBD2. The CDR3 is 14 amino acids. Trimming removed 6 bases from V and 1 base from J; junction bases left unmatched: 2. Germline V gene sequence: CDR1 MNHNS, CDR2 SASEGT. CDR3 sequence: CASSRGGSYNEQFF. In DNA, the CDR3 is TGTGCCAGCAGCCGGGGGGGGTCCTACAATGAGCAGTTCTTC.